This T cell receptor beta chain was documented in a study of cytomegalovirus exposure and HLA in healthy donors. About the research overall: Early released data comprised tens of millions of unique TCRs from HLA-typed donors.

Though probably carrying unrecorded immune exposures, donors were nominally healthy at sampling. Looked up from germline, CDR1 is LGHNA and CDR2 is YSLEER. This CDR3 spans 13 amino acids. Trimming removed 1 base at V and 6 bases at J, with 10 bases between. Regarding the study as a whole: Presence/absence analyses assumed roughly uniform sequencing depth across donors, which may not hold. HLA alleles were associated with fewer than 20,000 TCR beta sequences in a later analysis at 0.05 false discovery rate.

Primers included in the PCR were 60 Vbeta and 13 Jbeta primers. Measured with immunoSEQ multiplex PCR; TCRdb has only the in-frame clones, and not every one. The table lists some 130,000 clones, about 66% of them singletons, with about 1.5% in the top ten. For this clone: Antigen: not known.

The sequenced sample consisted of PBMCs. The receptor's source is a human donor in good health. J is TRBJ2-7 and V is TRBV4-3; no clear D gene. The chain's CDR3 is CASSQVRGSEQYF. The CDR3 DNA reads as TGCGCCAGCAGCCAAGTTAGAGGCTCCGAGCAGTACTTC.